The text below deals with one T cell receptor (beta chain). Trimming shortened V by 1 base and J by 10 bases, and 13 bases separated the two germline ends. Germline CDR1 MNHNS, CDR2 SASEGT. The length of the CDR3 is 13 residues. The sample is drawn from a study of T cells in Graves' hyperthyroidism and ophthalmopathy. RNA transcripts served as the template for amplifying TCR beta CDR3 regions. First-round RT-PCR of the TCR CDR3 relied on the HTBI primer set. TCRdb reprocessed the multiplex PCR reads via MiXCR and lists one record per CDR3 protein. The sample lists hundreds of thousands of distinct CDR3 sequences, about 20% occurring once. Ophthalmopathy cases met thresholds of Clinical Activity Score at least 3, NOSPECS grade at least 4 and duration under 3 months.

The TCR comes from a man aged 35-49 years with Graves' ophthalmopathy. Sequenced input: blood. The rearrangement uses TRBV6-1 and TRBJ1-1; TRBD1 might be the D (6 bases). The CDR3 DNA is TGTGCCAGCAGTGAAGAGGTGGGGGGCGGAGCTTTCTTT. Amino acids: CASSEEVGGGAFF.